What follows describes a single T cell receptor (beta chain). This record comes from a study of identical twins. TCRdb analysed the 5' RACE reads with MiXCR anew, one entry per CDR3 protein. The data hold approximately 630,000 distinct CDR3 sequences, with 7.1% observed a single time. These data were also reused for a study on yellow fever vaccine responses in identical twins.

The clonotype comes from a woman aged 18 to 35 in good health. Material for sequencing was PBMCs.

CDR3 in DNA: TGCAGTGCTAGAGATCTGACAGGGGAAACGGGAGAGCAGTACTTC. Amino acid sequence: CSARDLTGETGEQYF. The chain recombines TRBV20-1 with TRBJ2-7, with TRBD1 matching 8 bases. This CDR3 contains 15 residues. Losses at the gene ends were 0 bases for V and 7 bases for J; bases not matched to a gene: 11. The germline V gene has CDR1 DFQATT and CDR2 SNEGSKA (reference sequence).